This TCR beta chain is drawn from a study of blood T cell repertoires in COVID-19. Study summary: Samples came from the United States, Italy and Spain, spanning acute and convalescent COVID-19. T cells, B-cell-depleted T cells, or PBMCs supplied cDNA or gDNA.

In the authors' workflow: Counts of nucleated cells, estimated from reference gene primer amplification, were obtained. Sequenced by immunoSEQ multiplex PCR; TCRdb stores in-frame clones only, minus some. Clonal size and the V and J genes are those of that table, whereas D and trimming came from the DNA. The sample lists about 180,000 clones, roughly 88% occurring once. V lost 5 bases, J lost 10 bases, and 12 bases lay in between. The CDR3 extends over 11 amino acids. Germline loops: CDR1 DFQATT, CDR2 SNEGSKA (reference sequence). This TCR derives from a woman aged 30 to 39 with acute or convalescent COVID-19. Sequenced sample: peripheral blood. This chain links TRBV20-1 with TRBJ2-1; D perhaps matches TRBD2 (6 bases). In DNA form, the CDR3 reads TGCAGTGCTGCTATTCTAGCGGAGCAGTTCTTC. This codes for CSAAILAEQFF.